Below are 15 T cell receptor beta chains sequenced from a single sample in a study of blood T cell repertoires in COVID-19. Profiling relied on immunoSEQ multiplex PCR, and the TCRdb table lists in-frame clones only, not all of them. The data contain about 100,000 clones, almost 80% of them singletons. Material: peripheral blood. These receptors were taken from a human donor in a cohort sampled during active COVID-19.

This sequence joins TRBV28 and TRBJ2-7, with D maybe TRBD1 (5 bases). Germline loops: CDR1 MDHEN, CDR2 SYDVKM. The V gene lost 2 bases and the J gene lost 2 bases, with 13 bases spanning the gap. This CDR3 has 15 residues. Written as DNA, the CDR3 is TGTGCCAGCAGTTTAAACGGACAAGCGACCTACGAGCAGTACTTC. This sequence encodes CASSLNGQATYEQYF.

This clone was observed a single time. The CDR3 sequence: CAISEQGSSYEQYF. CDR3 sequence (DNA): TGTGCCATCAGTGAACAGGGAAGCTCCTACGAGCAGTACTTC. The V and J genes are TRBV10-3 and TRBJ2-7; TRBD1 might be the D (6 bases). Trimming shortened V by 3 bases and J by 0 bases, and 9 bases separated the two germline ends. Germline V gene data show CDR1 as ENHRY and CDR2 as SYGVKD. CDR3 size: 14 residues.

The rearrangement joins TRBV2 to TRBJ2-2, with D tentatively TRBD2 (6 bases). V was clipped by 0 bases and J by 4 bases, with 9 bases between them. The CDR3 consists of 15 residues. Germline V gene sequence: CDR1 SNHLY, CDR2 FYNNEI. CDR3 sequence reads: CASSEAGGSTGELFF. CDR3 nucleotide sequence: TGTGCCAGCAGTGAAGCGGGAGGTAGCACCGGGGAGCTGTTTTTT.

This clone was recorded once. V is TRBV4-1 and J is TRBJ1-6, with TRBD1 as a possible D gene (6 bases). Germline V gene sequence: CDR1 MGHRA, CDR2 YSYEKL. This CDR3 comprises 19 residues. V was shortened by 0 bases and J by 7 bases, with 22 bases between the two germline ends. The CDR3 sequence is CASSQDFPTGVRANSPLHF. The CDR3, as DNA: TGCGCCAGCAGCCAAGATTTTCCGACAGGCGTAAGGGCAAATTCACCCCTCCACTTT.

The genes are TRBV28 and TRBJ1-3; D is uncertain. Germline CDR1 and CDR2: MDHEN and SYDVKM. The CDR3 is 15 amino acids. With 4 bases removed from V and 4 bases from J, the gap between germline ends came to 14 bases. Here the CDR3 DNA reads TGTGCCAGCAGTTCCGCCGGAGCCCCGGGAAACACCATATATTTT. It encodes CASSSAGAPGNTIYF.

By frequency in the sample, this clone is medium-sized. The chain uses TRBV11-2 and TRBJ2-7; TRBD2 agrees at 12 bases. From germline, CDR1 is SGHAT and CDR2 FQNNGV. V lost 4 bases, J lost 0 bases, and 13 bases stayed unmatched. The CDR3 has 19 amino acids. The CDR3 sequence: CASSSGLAGLSGSSYEQYF. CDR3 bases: TGTGCCAGCAGCTCCGGACTAGCGGGACTATCGGGTAGCTCCTACGAGCAGTACTTC.

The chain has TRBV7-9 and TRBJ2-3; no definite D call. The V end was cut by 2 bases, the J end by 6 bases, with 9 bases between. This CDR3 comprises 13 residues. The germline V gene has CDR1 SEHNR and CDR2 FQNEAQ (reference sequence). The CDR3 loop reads CASSLRRGDTQYF. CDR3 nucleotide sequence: TGTGCCAGCAGCTTAAGGCGAGGTGATACGCAGTATTTT.

The CDR3 nucleotides are TGTGCCAGCAGTTACGGGGCAACGAACACTGAAGCTTTCTTT. Amino acids: CASSYGATNTEAFF. V is TRBV6-6 and J is TRBJ1-1; possibly TRBD1 for D (5 bases). The CDR3 loop spans 14 amino acids. V was cut by 2 bases and J by 1 base, with 8 bases left in between. Looked up from germline, CDR1 is MNHNY and CDR2 is SVGAGI (reference sequence).

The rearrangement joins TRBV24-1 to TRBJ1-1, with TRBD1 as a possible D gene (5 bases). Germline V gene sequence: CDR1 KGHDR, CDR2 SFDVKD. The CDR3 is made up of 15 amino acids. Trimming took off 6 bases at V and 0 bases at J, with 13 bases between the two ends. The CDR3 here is CATSSATGMNTEAFF. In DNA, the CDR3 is TGTGCCACCAGTTCAGCCACAGGAATGAACACTGAAGCTTTCTTT.

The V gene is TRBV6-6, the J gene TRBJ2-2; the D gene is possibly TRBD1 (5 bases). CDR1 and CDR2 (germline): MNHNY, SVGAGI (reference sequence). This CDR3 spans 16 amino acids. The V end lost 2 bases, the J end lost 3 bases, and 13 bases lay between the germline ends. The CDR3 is CASSYGAGRDTGELFF. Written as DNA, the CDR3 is TGTGCCAGCAGTTACGGGGCAGGTCGGGACACCGGGGAGCTGTTTTTT.

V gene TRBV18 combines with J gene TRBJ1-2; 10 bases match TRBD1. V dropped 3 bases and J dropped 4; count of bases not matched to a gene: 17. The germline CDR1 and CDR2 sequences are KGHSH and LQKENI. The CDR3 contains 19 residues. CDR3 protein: CASSPTTTRDRGSFYGYTF. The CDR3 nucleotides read TGTGCCAGCTCACCCACAACGACCCGGGACAGGGGTTCTTTCTATGGCTACACCTTC.

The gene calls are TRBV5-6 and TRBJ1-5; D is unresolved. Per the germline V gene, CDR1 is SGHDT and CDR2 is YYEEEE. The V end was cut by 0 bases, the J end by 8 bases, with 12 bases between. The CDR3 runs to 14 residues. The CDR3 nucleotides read TGTGCCAGCAGCTTGGAGCCGCGGGGAAAGCCCCAGCATTTT. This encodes CASSLEPRGKPQHF.

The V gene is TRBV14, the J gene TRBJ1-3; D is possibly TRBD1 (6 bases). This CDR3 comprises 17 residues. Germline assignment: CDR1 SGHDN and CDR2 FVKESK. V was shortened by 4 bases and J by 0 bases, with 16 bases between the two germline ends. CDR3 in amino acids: CASSLRTVSYSGNTIYF. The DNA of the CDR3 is TGTGCCAGCAGCCTCCGGACAGTCTCGTACTCTGGAAACACCATATATTTT. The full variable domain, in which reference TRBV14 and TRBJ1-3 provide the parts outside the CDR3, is EAGVTQFPSHSVIEKGQTVTLRCDPISGHDNLYWYRRVMGKEIKFLLHFVKESKQDESGMPNNRFLAERTGGTYSTLKVQPAELEDSGVYFCASSLRTVSYSGNTIYFGEGSWLTVV.

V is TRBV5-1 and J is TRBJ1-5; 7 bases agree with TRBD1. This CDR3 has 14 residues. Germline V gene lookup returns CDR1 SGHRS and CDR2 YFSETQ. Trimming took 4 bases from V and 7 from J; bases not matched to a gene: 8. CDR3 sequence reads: CASSIGQVGQPQHF. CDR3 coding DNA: TGCGCCAGCAGCATCGGACAGGTTGGGCAGCCCCAGCATTTT.

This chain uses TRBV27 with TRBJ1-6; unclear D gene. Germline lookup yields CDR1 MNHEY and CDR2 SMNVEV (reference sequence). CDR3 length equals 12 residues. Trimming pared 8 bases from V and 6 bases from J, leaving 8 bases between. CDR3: CASRTLNSPLHF. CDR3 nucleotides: TGTGCCAGCCGTACTCTTAATTCACCCCTCCACTTT.